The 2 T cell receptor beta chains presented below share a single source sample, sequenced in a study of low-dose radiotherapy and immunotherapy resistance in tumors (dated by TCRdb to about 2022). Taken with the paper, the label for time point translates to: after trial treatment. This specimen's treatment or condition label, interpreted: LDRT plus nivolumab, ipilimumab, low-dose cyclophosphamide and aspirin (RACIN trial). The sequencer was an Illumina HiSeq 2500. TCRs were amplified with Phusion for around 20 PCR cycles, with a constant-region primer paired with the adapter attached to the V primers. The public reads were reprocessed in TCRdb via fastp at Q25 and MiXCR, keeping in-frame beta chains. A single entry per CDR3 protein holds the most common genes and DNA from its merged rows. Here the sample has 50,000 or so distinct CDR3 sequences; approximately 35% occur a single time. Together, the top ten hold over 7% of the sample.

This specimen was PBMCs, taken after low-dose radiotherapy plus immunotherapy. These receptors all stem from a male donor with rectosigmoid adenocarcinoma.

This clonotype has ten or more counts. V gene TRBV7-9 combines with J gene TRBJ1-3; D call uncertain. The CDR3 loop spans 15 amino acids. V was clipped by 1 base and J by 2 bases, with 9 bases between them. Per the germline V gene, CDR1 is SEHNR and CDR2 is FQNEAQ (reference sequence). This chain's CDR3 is CASSLEGRTGNTIYF. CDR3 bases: TGTGCCAGCAGCTTAGAAGGCCGGACTGGAAACACCATATATTTT.

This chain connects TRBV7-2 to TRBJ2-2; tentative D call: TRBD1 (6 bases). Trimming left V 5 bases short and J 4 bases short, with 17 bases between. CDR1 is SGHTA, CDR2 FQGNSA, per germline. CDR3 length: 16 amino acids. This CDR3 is CASSPQGNVGTGELFF. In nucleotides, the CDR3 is TGTGCCAGCAGCCCACAGGGAAATGTGGGCACCGGGGAGCTGTTTTTT.